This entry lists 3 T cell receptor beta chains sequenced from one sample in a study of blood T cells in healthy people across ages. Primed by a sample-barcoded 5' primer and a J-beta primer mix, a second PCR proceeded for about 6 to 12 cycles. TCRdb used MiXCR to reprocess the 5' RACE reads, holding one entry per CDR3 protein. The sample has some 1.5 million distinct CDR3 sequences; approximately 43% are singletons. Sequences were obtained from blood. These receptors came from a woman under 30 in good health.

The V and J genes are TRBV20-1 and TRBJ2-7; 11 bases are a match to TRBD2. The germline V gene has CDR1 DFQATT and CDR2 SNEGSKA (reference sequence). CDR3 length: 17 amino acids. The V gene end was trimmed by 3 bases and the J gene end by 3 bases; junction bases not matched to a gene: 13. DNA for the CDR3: TGCAGTGCTAGCATGGAGCTAGCGGGAGGCACCCGCTACGAGCAGTACTTC. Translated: CSASMELAGGTRYEQYF.

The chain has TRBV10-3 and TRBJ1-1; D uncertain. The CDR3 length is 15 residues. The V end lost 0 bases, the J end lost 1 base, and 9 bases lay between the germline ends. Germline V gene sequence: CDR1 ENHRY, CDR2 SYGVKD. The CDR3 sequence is CAISESIIGNTEAFF. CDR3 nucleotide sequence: TGTGCCATCAGTGAGTCGATCATAGGGAACACTGAAGCTTTCTTT.

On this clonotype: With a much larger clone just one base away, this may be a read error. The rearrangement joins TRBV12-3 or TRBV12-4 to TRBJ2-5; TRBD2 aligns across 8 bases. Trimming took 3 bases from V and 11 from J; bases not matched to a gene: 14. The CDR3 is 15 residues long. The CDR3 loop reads CASSFSGSAYNEQYF. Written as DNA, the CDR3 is TGTGCCAGCAGTTTCAGCGGGAGTGCCTACAATGAGCAGTACTTC.